The entry below gives a single T cell receptor beta chain sequence along with its context. Its cognate antigen is unknown. RNA transcripts yielded amplified TCR beta CDR3 regions. HTBI primers drove first-round RT-PCR of the TCR CDR3. MiXCR, run by TCRdb on the multiplex PCR reads, gives a single entry per CDR3 protein. The profile shows some 50,000 distinct CDR3 sequences, 48% of them singletons. This specimen comes from a study of T cells in Graves' hyperthyroidism and ophthalmopathy. General study points: Within blood appeared most thyroid clonotypes that had expanded above 0.001.

The germline V gene has CDR1 DFQATT and CDR2 SNEGSKA (reference sequence). This CDR3 contains 13 residues. In the ophthalmopathy cohort, Clinical Activity Score was at least 3, NOSPECS grade at least 4, and duration under 3 months. Uncontrolled infection, other autoimmune disease, pregnancy or lactation barred patients from enrollment. This chain uses TRBV20-1 with TRBJ2-3, with 8 nucleotides matching TRBD2. The J call is in doubt because the DNA end fits TRBJ2-1 better. Material for sequencing was blood. The receptor comes from a woman aged 45-65 years with Graves' ophthalmopathy. This CDR3 is CSANSGNTDTQFF. As DNA, the CDR3 is TGCAGTGCTAATAGCGGGAACACAGATACGCAGTTCTTC.